These T cell receptor beta chains were read from a single sample in a study of blood T cell repertoires in COVID-19. Profiling relied on immunoSEQ multiplex PCR, and the TCRdb table lists in-frame clones only, not all of them. The sample records 65,000 to 85,000 clones, about 86% being singletons. Sequenced input: peripheral blood. Receptor source: a man between 50 and 59 years old with active COVID-19. The CDR3 runs from the conserved cysteine through the conserved F or W. Each record gives: D gene, J gene, clone size, V gene, CDR3 protein, CDR3 DNA. The D gene is left open where the match is weak. Clone size is stated in some rows and not others, as once, few, many or a class when expanded.

-	TRBJ2-7	few	TRBV5-4	CASSRDTTYEQYF	TGTGCCAGCAGCCGGGACACCACCTACGAGCAGTACTTC
TRBD1	TRBJ1-5	-	TRBV27	CASSLTRGPYQPQHF	TGTGCCAGCAGTTTAACCAGGGGGCCCTATCAGCCCCAGCATTTT
TRBD1	TRBJ1-1	-	TRBV5-6	CASSLVGGGEAFF	TGTGCCAGCAGCTTGGTAGGGGGCGGAGAAGCTTTCTTT
TRBD1	TRBJ2-6	-	TRBV28	CASRFTGGSGANVLTF	TGTGCCAGCAGGTTCACAGGGGGCTCTGGGGCCAACGTCCTGACTTTC
-	TRBJ2-7	-	TRBV11-3	CASSLEADYEQYF	TGTGCCAGCAGCTTAGAGGCAGATTACGAGCAGTACTTC
TRBD1	TRBJ1-1	-	TRBV6-5	CASSAVDRANTEAFF	TGTGCCAGCAGCGCTGTAGACAGGGCAAACACTGAAGCTTTCTTT
TRBD2	TRBJ2-1	-	TRBV9	CASSVETSAGEQFF	TGTGCCAGCAGCGTTGAGACTAGCGCCGGTGAGCAGTTCTTC
TRBD1	TRBJ2-5	-	TRBV5-1	CASRPDRGRETQYF	TGCGCCAGCAGACCGGACAGGGGGCGAGAGACCCAGTACTTC
-	TRBJ1-2	-	TRBV3-1/TRBV3-2	CASSQGQYGYTF	TGTGCCAGCAGCCAAGGACAGTATGGCTACACCTTC
-	TRBJ1-1	-	TRBV12-3/TRBV12-4	CASSLRGGTEAFF	TGTGCCAGCAGTTTGAGGGGGGGGACTGAAGCTTTCTTT
-	TRBJ2-1	-	TRBV2	CASSANNEQFF	TGTGCCAGCAGTGCAAACAATGAGCAGTTCTTC
TRBD2	TRBJ2-1	-	TRBV18	CASSPFETGGLNEQFF	TGTGCCAGCTCACCCTTCGAAACGGGGGGGCTCAATGAGCAGTTCTTC
-	TRBJ2-5	-	TRBV7-8	CASRRVETQYF	TGTGCCAGCAGGAGGGTAGAGACCCAGTACTTC
-	TRBJ2-1	-	TRBV7-6	CASSADRNPYNEQFF	TGTGCCAGCAGCGCCGACAGAAATCCCTACAATGAGCAGTTCTTC
TRBD2	TRBJ2-1	-	TRBV7-7	CASSLAGGPGNEQFF	TGTGCTAGCAGCTTAGCGGGGGGGCCGGGAAATGAGCAGTTCTTC
TRBD2	TRBJ2-1	-	TRBV7-6	CASSLAPSGGATYNEQFF	TGTGCCAGCAGCTTAGCGCCTAGCGGGGGGGCCACCTACAATGAGCAGTTCTTC
-	TRBJ2-6	-	TRBV18	CASSPLLTGLSGANVLTF	TGTGCCAGCTCACCACTTCTGACAGGACTCTCTGGGGCCAACGTCCTGACTTTC
TRBD1	TRBJ2-1	-	TRBV4-1	CASRKPGTGLGEQFF	TGCGCCAGCAGGAAGCCCGGGACAGGGTTAGGTGAGCAGTTCTTC
TRBD2	TRBJ2-5	-	TRBV9	CASSVGGSSGSSETQYF	TGTGCCAGCAGCGTAGGAGGAAGTAGCGGGAGTTCAGAGACCCAGTACTTC
TRBD1	TRBJ2-5	-	TRBV18	CASSPPQGVETQYF	TGTGCCAGCTCACCACCCCAGGGGGTAGAGACCCAGTACTTC
TRBD2	TRBJ2-1	-	TRBV4-2	CASSQGSGSNNEQFF	TGTGCCAGCAGCCAGGGGAGCGGGAGCAACAATGAGCAGTTCTTC
TRBD1	TRBJ1-5	-	TRBV2	CASTGTGGRNGNQPQHF	TGTGCCAGCACCGGGACAGGGGGTCGAAACGGCAATCAGCCCCAGCATTTT
-	TRBJ2-2	-	TRBV19	CASSIYGDRGQRPGELFF	TGTGCCAGTAGTATTTACGGGGATCGGGGTCAACGTCCCGGGGAGCTGTTTTTT
-	TRBJ1-4	-	TRBV9	CASSAGGANEKLFF	TGTGCCAGCAGCGCCGGAGGGGCTAATGAAAAACTGTTTTTT
TRBD1	TRBJ2-1	-	TRBV12-3/TRBV12-4	CASRHRGDEQFF	TGTGCCAGCAGACACAGGGGCGATGAGCAGTTCTTC
TRBD2	TRBJ2-7	-	TRBV10-1	CASNLKRGGRYEQYF	TGCGCCAGCAATCTGAAGCGGGGGGGCCGATACGAGCAGTACTTC
-	TRBJ2-7	once	TRBV6-5	CASSYSMVTYEQYF	TGTGCCAGCAGTTACAGCATGGTCACCTACGAGCAGTACTTC
TRBD2	TRBJ2-5	-	TRBV3-1/TRBV3-2	CASSHNSVGGKETQYF	TGTGCCAGCAGCCATAATAGCGTGGGGGGGAAAGAGACCCAGTACTTC
-	TRBJ1-4	-	TRBV6-5	CASRAGTTNEKLFF	TGTGCCAGCAGGGCAGGAACAACTAATGAAAAACTGTTTTTT
TRBD2	TRBJ2-5	-	TRBV7-3	CASSQGTSAQTQYF	TGTGCCAGCAGCCAGGGGACTAGCGCCCAGACCCAGTACTTC
TRBD1	TRBJ1-1	-	TRBV7-9	CASSPKGTGVNTEAFF	TGTGCCAGCAGCCCCAAAGGGACAGGGGTCAACACTGAAGCTTTCTTT
TRBD2	TRBJ2-2	-	TRBV3-1/TRBV3-2	CAIAGGGTGELFF	TGTGCCATAGCGGGGGGAGGCACCGGGGAGCTGTTTTTT
TRBD2	TRBJ2-1	-	TRBV7-2	CASSFRPGLVGNEQFF	TGTGCCAGCAGCTTCCGACCGGGACTAGTGGGTAATGAGCAGTTCTTC
-	TRBJ2-1	-	TRBV5-1	CASSLGTESSYNEQFF	TGCGCCAGCAGCTTGGGGACAGAGAGCTCCTACAATGAGCAGTTCTTC
TRBD2	TRBJ2-7	-	TRBV5-1	CASSLGREGLHEQYF	TGCGCCAGCAGCTTGGGGCGGGAGGGCCTCCACGAGCAGTACTTC